A selection of T cell receptor beta chains follows, all from one sample in a study of OX40 agonist ivuxolimab in advanced cancers. The assay was immunoSEQ multiplex PCR, and TCRdb's table has in-frame clones only and misses some. Altogether under 85,000 clones are present, around 90% being singletons, with the ten largest covering 0.2% to 0.3%. Sequences were derived from CD4+ or CD8+ T cells sorted from blood, sampled in a trial of the OX40 agonist ivuxolimab. Receptors were obtained from an adult with an advanced solid tumor such as melanoma, head and neck, liver or kidney cancer. Both conserved end residues are part of each CDR3. Each record gives: V gene, clone size, J gene, CDR3 protein. Only part of the rows carry a size: once, few, many, or a class if the clone is expanded.

>TRBV7-2|-|TRBJ1-6
CASSLGVLSYNSPLHF
>TRBV10-3|-|TRBJ1-2
CAISGKGPNYGYTF
>TRBV5-8|-|TRBJ2-7
CASSSYTYYEQYF
>TRBV18|-|TRBJ1-4
CAGRGPYTNEKLFF
>TRBV19|-|TRBJ1-1
CASRADRASTEAFF
>TRBV6-5|-|TRBJ1-1
CASTFRGGTEAFF
>TRBV10-3|few|TRBJ1-1
CAINNDRGSTEAFF
>TRBV11-3|-|TRBJ2-6
CASSLGQGSGANVLTF
>TRBV5-1|-|TRBJ1-1
CASSSVTATEAFF
>TRBV5-1|-|TRBJ2-5
CASSLLAGQETQYF
>TRBV25-1|-|TRBJ2-1
CASSELSSLDEQFF
>TRBV5-1|-|TRBJ2-1
CASSLIGTVSNEQFF
>TRBV7-9|-|TRBJ2-5
CASSFGSGPETQYF
>TRBV6-5|-|TRBJ2-5
CASSGGTGVSQYF
>TRBV6-5|-|TRBJ2-7
CASSYRSFHEQYF
>TRBV7-2|-|TRBJ2-1
CASSLAAQYNEQFF
>TRBV29-1|-|TRBJ2-7
CSVEILYEQYF
>TRBV5-1|few|TRBJ1-4
CASSLGRAVNEKLFF
>TRBV12-5|-|TRBJ2-6
CASGLVGSGANVLTF
>TRBV7-9|-|TRBJ2-2
CASSPRFTGELFF
>TRBV28|-|TRBJ1-3
CASTRGQRIYF
>TRBV11-3|once|TRBJ2-5
CASSFPQETQYF
>TRBV18|-|TRBJ2-1
CASSQGLAYNEQFF
>TRBV7-2|-|TRBJ2-5
CASSLVSAETQYF
>TRBV28|-|TRBJ2-7
CASQGGGTQGIYEQYF
>TRBV10-1|-|TRBJ2-5
CASSNRTEYQETQYF
>TRBV25-1|-|TRBJ2-1
CASSDDLLADYNEQFF
>TRBV18|-|TRBJ2-6
CASSPTPSGANVLTF
>TRBV4-1|-|TRBJ1-2
CASSREKITDRADGYTF
>TRBV4-1|-|TRBJ1-2
CASSQSLEGGYTF
>TRBV7-2|-|TRBJ1-5
CASSLAGAGNNQPQHF
>TRBV5-4|once|TRBJ2-1
CASSLAGGPGNEQFF
>TRBV19|once|TRBJ2-1
CASSLLRGSYNEQFF
>TRBV9|-|TRBJ1-4
CASSAGGLREKLFF
>TRBV5-1|-|TRBJ2-3
CASSPQAGGLPSTDTQYF
>TRBV7-2|-|TRBJ1-2
CASSLIEGLGYGYTF
>TRBV5-1|-|TRBJ1-2
CASSFSPLVRGFGYTF
>TRBV7-2|-|TRBJ2-7
CASSFTGVISYEQYF
>TRBV6-5|-|TRBJ2-5
CASSFPGHLETQYF
>TRBV29-1|-|TRBJ1-3
CSVAGQNSGNTIYF
>TRBV5-4|few|TRBJ2-2
CASSLKGTEIGELFF
>TRBV7-3|-|TRBJ2-2
CASSFRTGYTGELFF